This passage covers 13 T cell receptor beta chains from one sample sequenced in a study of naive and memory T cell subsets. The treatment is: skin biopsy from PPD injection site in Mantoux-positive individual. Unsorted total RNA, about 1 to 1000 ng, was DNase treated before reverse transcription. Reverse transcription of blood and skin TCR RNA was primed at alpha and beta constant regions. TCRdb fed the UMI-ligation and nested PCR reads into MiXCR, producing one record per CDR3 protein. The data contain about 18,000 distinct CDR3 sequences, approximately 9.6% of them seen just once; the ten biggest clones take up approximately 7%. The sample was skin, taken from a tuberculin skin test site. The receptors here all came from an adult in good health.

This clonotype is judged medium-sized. DNA for the CDR3: TGTGCCATCAGTGACCCCGGGACTGGAAACACCGGGGAGCTGTTTTTT. As protein: CAISDPGTGNTGELFF. This rearrangement joins TRBV10-3 to TRBJ2-2; TRBD2 might be the D (6 bases). Germline V lookup: CDR1 ENHRY, CDR2 SYGVKD. With 3 bases removed from V and 2 bases from J, the gap between germline ends came to 13 bases. This CDR3 is 16 amino acids long.

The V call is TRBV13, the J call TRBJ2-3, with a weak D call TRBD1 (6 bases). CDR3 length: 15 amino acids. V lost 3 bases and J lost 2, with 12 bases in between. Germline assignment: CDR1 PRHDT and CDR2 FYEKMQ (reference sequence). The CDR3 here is CASSFTGLDTDTQYF. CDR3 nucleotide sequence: TGTGCCAGCAGCTTCACAGGGTTGGACACAGATACGCAGTATTTT. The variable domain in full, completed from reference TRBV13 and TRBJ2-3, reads AAGVIQSPRHLIKEKRETATLKCYPIPRHDTVYWYQQGPGQDPQFLISFYEKMQSDKGSIPDRFSAQQFSDYHSELNMSSLELGDSALYFCASSFTGLDTDTQYFGPGTRLTVL.

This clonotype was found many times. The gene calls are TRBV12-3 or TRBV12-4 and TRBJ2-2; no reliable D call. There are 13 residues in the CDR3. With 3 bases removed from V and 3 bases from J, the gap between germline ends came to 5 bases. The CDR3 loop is CASSFQYTGELFF. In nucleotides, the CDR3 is TGTGCCAGCAGTTTCCAATACACCGGGGAGCTGTTTTTT.

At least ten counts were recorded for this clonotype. Here the CDR3 DNA reads TGTGCCATCAGTGGGTCCTCTAGCTCCCTCTACGAGCAGTACTTC. Protein sequence: CAISGSSSSLYEQYF. This chain links TRBV10-3 with TRBJ2-7, with D perhaps TRBD2 (5 bases). Trimming took off 4 bases at V and 3 bases at J, with 16 bases between the two ends. The CDR3 loop spans 15 amino acids. Germline V gene data show CDR1 as ENHRY and CDR2 as SYGVKD.

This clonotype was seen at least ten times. The CDR3 DNA reads TGTGCCAGCAGCTTTGGGACAGGAGTCTACGAGCAGTACTTC. Residues: CASSFGTGVYEQYF. The V call is TRBV5-6, the J call TRBJ2-7, with 8 bases identical to TRBD1. Per the germline V gene, CDR1 is SGHDT and CDR2 is YYEEEE. CDR3 length: 14 residues. V lost 2 bases to trimming and J lost 3 bases; unmatched junction nucleotides: 4.

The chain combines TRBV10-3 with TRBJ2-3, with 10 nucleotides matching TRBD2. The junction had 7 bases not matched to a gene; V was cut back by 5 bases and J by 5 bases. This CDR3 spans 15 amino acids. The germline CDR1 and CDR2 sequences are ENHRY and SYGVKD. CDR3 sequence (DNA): TGTGCCATCAGTAAGAGCGGGGGGGCAGGAGATACGCAGTATTTT. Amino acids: CAISKSGGAGDTQYF.

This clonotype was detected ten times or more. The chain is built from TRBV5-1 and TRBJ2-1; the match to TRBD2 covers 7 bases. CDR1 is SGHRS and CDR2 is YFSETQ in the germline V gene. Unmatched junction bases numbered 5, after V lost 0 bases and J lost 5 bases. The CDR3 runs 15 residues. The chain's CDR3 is CASSLVSSGNNEQFF. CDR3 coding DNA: TGCGCCAGCAGCTTGGTGTCTAGCGGAAACAATGAGCAGTTCTTC.

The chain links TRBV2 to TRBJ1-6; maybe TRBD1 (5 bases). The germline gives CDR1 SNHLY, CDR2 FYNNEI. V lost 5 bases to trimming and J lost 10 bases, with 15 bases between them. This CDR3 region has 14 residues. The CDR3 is CASSRDRLESPLHF. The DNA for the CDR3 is TGTGCCAGCAGTAGGGACCGCTTGGAATCACCCCTCCACTTT.

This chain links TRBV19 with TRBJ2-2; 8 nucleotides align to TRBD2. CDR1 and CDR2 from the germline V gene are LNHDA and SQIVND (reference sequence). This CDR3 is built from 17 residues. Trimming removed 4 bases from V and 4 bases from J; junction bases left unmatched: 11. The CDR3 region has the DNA TGTGCCAGTAGTACACTTCTCTTAGCGGGAACCACCGGGGAGCTGTTTTTT. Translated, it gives CASSTLLLAGTTGELFF.

The CDR3 DNA is TGTGCCAGCAGTGAATGGGGGTCTGACGAAAAACTGTTTTTT. Protein: CASSEWGSDEKLFF. V is TRBV6-5 and J is TRBJ1-4; possible D gene TRBD1, 5 bases. This CDR3 is 14 amino acids long. Germline-derived CDR1 and CDR2 are MNHEY and SVGAGI. V was clipped by 5 bases and J by 8 bases, with 15 bases between them.

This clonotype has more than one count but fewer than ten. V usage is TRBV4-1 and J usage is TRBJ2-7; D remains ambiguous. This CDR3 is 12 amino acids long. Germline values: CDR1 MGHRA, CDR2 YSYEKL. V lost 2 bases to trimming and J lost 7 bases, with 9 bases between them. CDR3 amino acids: CASSQSSGEQYF. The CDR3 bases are TGCGCCAGCAGCCAAAGTTCCGGGGAGCAGTACTTC.

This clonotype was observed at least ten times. CDR3 sequence reads: CASSLMGVSSYNEQFF. The CDR3 nucleotides read TGTGCCAGCAGTTTAATGGGGGTCAGCTCCTACAATGAGCAGTTCTTC. The V call is TRBV27, the J call TRBJ2-1; D tentatively fits TRBD1 or TRBD2 (5 bases each). The CDR3 contains 16 residues. Germline CDR1 reads MNHEY; CDR2 reads SMNVEV (reference sequence). V lost 2 bases and J 0 bases, leaving 11 bases between the germline ends.

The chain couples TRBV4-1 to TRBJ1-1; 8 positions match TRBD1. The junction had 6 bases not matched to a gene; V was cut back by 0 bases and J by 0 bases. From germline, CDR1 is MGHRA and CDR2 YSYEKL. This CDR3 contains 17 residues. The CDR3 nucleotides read TGCGCCAGCAGCCAAGATTTCGACAGGGGCCTGAACACTGAAGCTTTCTTT. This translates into CASSQDFDRGLNTEAFF.